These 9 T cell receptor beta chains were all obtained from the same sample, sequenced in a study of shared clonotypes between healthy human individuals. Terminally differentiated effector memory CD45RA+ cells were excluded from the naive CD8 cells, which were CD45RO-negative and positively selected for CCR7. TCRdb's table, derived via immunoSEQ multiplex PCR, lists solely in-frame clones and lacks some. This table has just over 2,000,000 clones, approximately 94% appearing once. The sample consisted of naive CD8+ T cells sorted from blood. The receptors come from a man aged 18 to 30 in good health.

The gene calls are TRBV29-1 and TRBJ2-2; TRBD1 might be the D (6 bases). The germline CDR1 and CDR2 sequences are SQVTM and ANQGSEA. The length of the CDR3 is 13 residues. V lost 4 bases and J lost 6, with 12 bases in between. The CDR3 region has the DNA TGCAGCGTTGGCCAAGGACAGCCCGGGGAGCTGTTTTTT. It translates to CSVGQGQPGELFF.

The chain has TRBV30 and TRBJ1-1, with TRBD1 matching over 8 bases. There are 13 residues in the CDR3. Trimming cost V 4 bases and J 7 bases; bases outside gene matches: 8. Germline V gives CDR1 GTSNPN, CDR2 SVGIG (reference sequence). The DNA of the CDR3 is TGTGCCTGGAATCTTGACAGGGGCAATGAAGCTTTCTTT. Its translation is CAWNLDRGNEAFF.

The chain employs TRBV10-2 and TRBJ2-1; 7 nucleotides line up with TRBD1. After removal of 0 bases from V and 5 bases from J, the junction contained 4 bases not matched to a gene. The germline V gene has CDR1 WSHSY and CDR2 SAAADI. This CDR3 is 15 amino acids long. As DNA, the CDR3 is TGCGCCAGCAGTGAGTCGACAGGGCAGAACAATGAGCAGTTCTTC. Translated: CASSESTGQNNEQFF.

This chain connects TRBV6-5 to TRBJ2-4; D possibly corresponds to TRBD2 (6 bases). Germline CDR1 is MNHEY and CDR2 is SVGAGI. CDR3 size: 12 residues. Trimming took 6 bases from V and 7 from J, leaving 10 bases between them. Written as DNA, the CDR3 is TGTGCCAGCAGCGCGGAGGGTAACATTCAGTACTTC. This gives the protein CASSAEGNIQYF.

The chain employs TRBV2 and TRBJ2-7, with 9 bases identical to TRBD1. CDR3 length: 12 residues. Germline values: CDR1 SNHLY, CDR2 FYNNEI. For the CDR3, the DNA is TGTGCTAGGGACAGGGTAAGGGGCGAGCAGTACTTC. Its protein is CARDRVRGEQYF.

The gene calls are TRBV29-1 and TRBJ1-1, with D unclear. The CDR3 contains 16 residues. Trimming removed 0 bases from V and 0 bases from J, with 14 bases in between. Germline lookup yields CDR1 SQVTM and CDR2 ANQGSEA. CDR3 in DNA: TGCAGCGTTGAAGAAGAATTGGCAGGCGTGAACACTGAAGCTTTCTTT. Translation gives CSVEEELAGVNTEAFF. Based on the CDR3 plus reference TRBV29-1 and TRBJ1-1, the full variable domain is SAVISQKPSRDICQRGTSLTIQCQVDSQVTMMFWYRQQPGQSLTLIATANQGSEATYESGFVIDKFPISRPNLTFSTLTVSNMSPEDSSIYLCSVEEELAGVNTEAFFGQGTRLTVV.

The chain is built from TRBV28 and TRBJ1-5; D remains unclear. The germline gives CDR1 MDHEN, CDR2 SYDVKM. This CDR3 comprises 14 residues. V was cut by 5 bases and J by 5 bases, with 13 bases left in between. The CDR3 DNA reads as TGTGCCAGCAGTATTAGGGTACGGGATCAGCCCCAGCATTTT. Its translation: CASSIRVRDQPQHF.

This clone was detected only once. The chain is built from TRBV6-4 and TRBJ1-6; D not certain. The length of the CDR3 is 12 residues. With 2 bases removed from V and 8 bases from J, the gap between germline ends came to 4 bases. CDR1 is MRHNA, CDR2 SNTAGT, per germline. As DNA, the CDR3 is TGTGCCAGCAGTGACGGCTATTCACCCCTCCACTTT. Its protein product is CASSDGYSPLHF.

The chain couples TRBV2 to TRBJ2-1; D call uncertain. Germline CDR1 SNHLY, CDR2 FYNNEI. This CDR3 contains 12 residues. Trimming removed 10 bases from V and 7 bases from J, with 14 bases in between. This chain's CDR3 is CAIFPFGNEQFF. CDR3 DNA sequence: TGTGCCATTTTCCCCTTCGGGAATGAGCAGTTCTTC.